The 17 T cell receptor beta chains below all came from one sample that was sequenced in a study of blood T cell repertoires in COVID-19. Some clones are missing from TCRdb's copy, which holds only in-frame ones; the method was immunoSEQ multiplex PCR. This table has around 200,000 clones, approximately 87% appearing once. Specimen: peripheral blood. The receptors derive from a woman between 50 and 59 years old with acute or convalescent COVID-19.

There are a few counts of this clone. The V and J genes are TRBV19 and TRBJ2-7; 8 bases line up with TRBD1. There are 15 residues in the CDR3. The germline gives CDR1 LNHDA, CDR2 SQIVND (reference sequence). The ends lost 3 bases at V and 6 bases at J; junction bases unmatched: 10. CDR3 amino acids: CASSMGTGRPSEQYF. The CDR3 DNA reads TGTGCCAGTAGTATGGGGACAGGTCGGCCGAGCGAGCAGTACTTC.

This sequence joins TRBV15 and TRBJ2-7; TRBD2 might be the D (7 bases). Germline V gene data show CDR1 as LNHNV and CDR2 as YYDKDF (reference sequence). CDR3 length equals 16 residues. Trimming shortened V by 6 bases and J by 0 bases, and 18 bases separated the two germline ends. DNA of the CDR3: TGTGCCACCAGTCGGGTGGCGGGGGCCACCTCCTACGAGCAGTACTTC. Amino acids: CATSRVAGATSYEQYF.

This clone was recorded once. V and J are TRBV6-5 and TRBJ2-7; the D is unclear. This CDR3 comprises 13 residues. V was trimmed by 6 bases and J by 1 base, leaving 10 bases between them. CDR1 is MNHEY and CDR2 is SVGAGI in the germline V gene. CDR3 protein: CASRWAGSYEQYF. As DNA, the CDR3 is TGTGCCAGCAGGTGGGCAGGTTCCTACGAGCAGTACTTC.

The rearrangement joins TRBV28 to TRBJ2-7; maybe TRBD1 (5 bases). Trimming shortened V by 5 bases and J by 3 bases, and 8 bases separated the two germline ends. Germline V gene lookup returns CDR1 MDHEN and CDR2 SYDVKM. The CDR3 totals 12 residues. CDR3 residues: CASSEQVYEQYF. The CDR3, as DNA: TGTGCCAGCAGTGAACAGGTCTACGAGCAGTACTTC.

The V gene is TRBV19, the J gene TRBJ1-5, with D maybe TRBD1 (6 bases). CDR1 and CDR2 (germline): LNHDA, SQIVND (reference sequence). V gave up 3 bases and J gave up 4 bases, with 7 bases separating them. CDR3 length equals 13 residues. In nucleotides, the CDR3 is TGTGCCAGTAGTATCAGGGGAAATCAGCCCCAGCATTTT. Amino acid sequence: CASSIRGNQPQHF.

The chain couples TRBV4-1 to TRBJ2-7, with a tentative D call TRBD2 (5 bases). Trimming removed 4 bases from V and 3 bases from J, with 16 bases in between. CDR3 length: 15 amino acids. The germline gives CDR1 MGHRA, CDR2 YSYEKL. This chain's CDR3 is CASSPGVTIGYEQYF. CDR3 nucleotide sequence: TGCGCCAGCAGCCCCGGGGTAACTATTGGCTACGAGCAGTACTTC.

The CDR3 DNA reads as TGTGCCAGCTCACCACGACAGGGGGCAATCACCGGGGAGCTGTTTTTT. Its translation is CASSPRQGAITGELFF. V and J are TRBV18 and TRBJ2-2, with 10 bases matching TRBD1. CDR1 and CDR2 (germline): KGHSH, LQKENI. The CDR3 covers 16 residues. V shed 1 base, J shed 4 bases, and the junction held 3 bases outside the gene matches.

The chain carries TRBV5-6 and TRBJ1-4; 7 nucleotides align to TRBD1. V shed 2 bases and J 16 bases; nucleotides not matched to a gene: 8. The CDR3 loop spans 12 amino acids. CDR1 and CDR2 (germline): SGHDT, YYEEEE. CDR3 nucleotide sequence: TGTGCCAGCAGCTTCCGACAGGGCCGGTGGTTTTTT. It encodes CASSFRQGRWFF. Together with reference TRBV5-6 and TRBJ1-4, the CDR3 gives the full variable domain: DAGVTQSPTHLIKTRGQQVTLRCSPKSGHDTVSWYQQALGQGPQFIFQYYEEEERQRGNFPDRFSGHQFPNYSSELNVNALLLGDSALYLCASSFRQGRWFFGSGTQLSVL.

In its sample, this clone was seen once. This chain joins TRBV5-1 and TRBJ1-1; 8 nucleotides match TRBD1. Germline trimming cut 4 bases from V and 4 bases from J; bases unmatched to any gene: 3. CDR3 length: 13 residues. Germline assignment: CDR1 SGHRS and CDR2 YFSETQ. Here the CDR3 reads CASSGQGGTEAFF. The CDR3 DNA sequence: TGCGCCAGCAGCGGACAGGGCGGCACTGAAGCTTTCTTT. The complete variable domain, with remaining parts taken from reference TRBV5-1 and TRBJ1-1, reads KAGVTQTPRYLIKTRGQQVTLSCSPISGHRSVSWYQQTPGQGLQFLFEYFSETQRNKGNFPGRFSGRQFSNSRSEMNVSTLELGDSALYLCASSGQGGTEAFFGQGTRLTVV.

CDR3: CASKSELGNQPQHF. DNA of the CDR3: TGTGCCAGCAAAAGTGAACTAGGCAATCAGCCCCAGCATTTT. The chain is built from TRBV2 and TRBJ1-5; D unclear. CDR3 length: 14 residues. Trimming pared 7 bases from V and 2 bases from J, leaving 12 bases between. From germline, CDR1 is SNHLY and CDR2 FYNNEI. Full variable domain (outside the CDR3, taken from reference TRBV2 and TRBJ1-5): EPEVTQTPSHQVTQMGQEVILRCVPISNHLYFYWYRQILGQKVEFLVSFYNNEISEKSEIFDDQFSVERPDGSNFTLKIRSTKLEDSAMYFCASKSELGNQPQHFGDGTRLSIL.

The chain joins TRBV2 to TRBJ2-3; 9 bases are shared with TRBD2. V dropped 4 bases and J dropped 5; count of bases not matched to a gene: 10. Germline assignment: CDR1 SNHLY and CDR2 FYNNEI. This CDR3 has 16 residues. CDR3 protein: CASSVGGGAIKDTQYF. CDR3 in DNA: TGTGCCAGCAGTGTTGGCGGGGGGGCAATAAAAGATACGCAGTATTTT.

The rearrangement links TRBV3-1 (or the pseudogene TRBV3-2) to TRBJ1-6, with no clear D. V lost 10 bases and J 6 bases, leaving 4 bases between the germline ends. The CDR3 sequence is 10 residues long. Germline lookup yields CDR1 LGHDT and CDR2 YNNKEL (reference sequence). The CDR3 DNA follows: TGTGCCACCCTTAATTCACCCCTCCACTTT. This sequence encodes CATLNSPLHF.

The CDR3, as DNA: TGTGCCAGCAGCAACCGGGAGAACACTGAAGCTTTCTTT. Protein sequence: CASSNRENTEAFF. The rearrangement joins TRBV7-9 to TRBJ1-1; no reliable D call. Trimming took 5 bases from V and 1 from J, leaving 8 bases between them. CDR1 SEHNR and CDR2 FQNEAQ come from the germline V gene (reference sequence). There are 13 residues in the CDR3.

Regarding this clone: The junction does not match germline at one end; this may be a read error. The chain combines TRBV3-1 (or the pseudogene TRBV3-2) with TRBJ2-5; 9 bases match TRBD2. Germline lookup yields CDR1 LGHDT and CDR2 YNNKEL (reference sequence). The CDR3 contains 16 residues. The CDR3 nucleotides read TGTGCCAGCAGACAAGCGGGGGGACTAGTAGGCGAGACCCAGTACTTC. Its protein product is CASRQAGGLVGETQYF.

This rearrangement joins TRBV5-1 to TRBJ1-3; perhaps TRBD1 as D (6 bases). The germline V gene has CDR1 SGHRS and CDR2 YFSETQ. Trimming took 0 bases from V and 1 from J, leaving 8 bases between them. This CDR3 region has 15 residues. The CDR3 coding sequence is TGCGCCAGCAGCTTGGCTACAGGGTCTGGAAACACCATATATTTT. Encoded protein: CASSLATGSGNTIYF.

In this sample, this clone turned up once. The chain carries TRBV27 and TRBJ2-1; 11 nucleotides agree with TRBD2. The germline V gene encodes CDR1 MNHEY and CDR2 SMNVEV (reference sequence). Germline trimming cut 5 bases from V and 9 bases from J; bases unmatched to any gene: 6. This CDR3 has 14 residues. CDR3 bases: TGTGCCAGCAGTCAACTAGCGGGAGTTTTTGAGCAGTTCTTC. Translating gives CASSQLAGVFEQFF.

The J gene is TRBJ1-5, the V gene TRBV5-8; TRBD1 matches 7 bases. CDR1 SGHTS and CDR2 YDEGEE come from the germline V gene. With 4 bases clipped from V and 4 bases from J, the junction kept 5 bases outside the gene matches. The CDR3 has 14 amino acids. The CDR3 bases are TGTGCCAGCAGCGGTGGACAGGCGAATCAGCCCCAGCATTTT. Translation: CASSGGQANQPQHF.